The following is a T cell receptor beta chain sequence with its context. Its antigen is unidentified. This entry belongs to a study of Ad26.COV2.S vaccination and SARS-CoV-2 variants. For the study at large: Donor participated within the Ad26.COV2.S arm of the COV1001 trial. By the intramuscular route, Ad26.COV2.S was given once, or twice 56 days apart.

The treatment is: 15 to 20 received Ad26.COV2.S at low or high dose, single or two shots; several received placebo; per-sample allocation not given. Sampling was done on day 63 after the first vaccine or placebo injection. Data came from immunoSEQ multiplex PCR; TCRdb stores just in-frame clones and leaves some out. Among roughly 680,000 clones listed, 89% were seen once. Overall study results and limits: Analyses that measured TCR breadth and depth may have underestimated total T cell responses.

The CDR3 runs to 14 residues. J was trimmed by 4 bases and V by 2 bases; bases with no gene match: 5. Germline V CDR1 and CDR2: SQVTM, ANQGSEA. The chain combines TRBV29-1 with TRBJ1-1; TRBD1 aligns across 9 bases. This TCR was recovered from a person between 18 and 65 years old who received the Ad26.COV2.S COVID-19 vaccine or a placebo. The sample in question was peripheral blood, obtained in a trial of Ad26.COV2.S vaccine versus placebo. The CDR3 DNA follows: TGCAGCGTTGAAAAACAGGGGGCTCGCACTGAAGCTTTCTTT. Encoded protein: CSVEKQGARTEAFF.